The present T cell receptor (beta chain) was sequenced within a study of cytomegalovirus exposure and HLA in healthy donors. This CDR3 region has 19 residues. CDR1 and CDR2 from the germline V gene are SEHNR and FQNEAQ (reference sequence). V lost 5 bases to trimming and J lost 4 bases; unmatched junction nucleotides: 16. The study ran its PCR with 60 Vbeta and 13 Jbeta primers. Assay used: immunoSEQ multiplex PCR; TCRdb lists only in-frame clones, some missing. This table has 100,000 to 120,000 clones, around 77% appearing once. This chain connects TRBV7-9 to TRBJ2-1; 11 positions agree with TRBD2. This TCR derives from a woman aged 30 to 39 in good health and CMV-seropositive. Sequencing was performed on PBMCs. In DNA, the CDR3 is TGTGCCAGCAGCCCAACGGACCCTAGCGGGAGGTCCCTTTACAATGAGCAGTTCTTC. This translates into CASSPTDPSGRSLYNEQFF. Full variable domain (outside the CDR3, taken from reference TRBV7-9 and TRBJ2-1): DTGVSQNPRHKITKRGQNVTFRCDPISEHNRLYWYRQTLGQGPEFLTYFQNEAQLEKSRLLSDRFSAERPKGSFSTLEIQRTEQGDSAMYLCASSPTDPSGRSLYNEQFFGPGTRLTVL.